The sequence of this T cell receptor (beta chain) was determined in a study of cytomegalovirus exposure and HLA in healthy donors. This CDR3 region has 13 residues. Trimming shortened V by 4 bases and J by 1 base, and 7 bases separated the two germline ends. From germline, CDR1 is SNHLY and CDR2 FYNNEI. With 60 Vbeta and 13 Jbeta primers, the PCR was carried out. Repertoires were generated with immunoSEQ multiplex PCR, while TCRdb's copy carries only in-frame clones and drops some. Recorded for this sample: some 120,000 clones. The chain couples TRBV2 to TRBJ1-1; D remains unclear. The receptor's source is a man in his forties in good health and CMV-seropositive. The sample comprised PBMCs. CDR3 protein: CASSAGRNTEAFF. CDR3 nucleotides: TGTGCCAGCAGTGCCGGTCGGAACACTGAAGCTTTCTTT.